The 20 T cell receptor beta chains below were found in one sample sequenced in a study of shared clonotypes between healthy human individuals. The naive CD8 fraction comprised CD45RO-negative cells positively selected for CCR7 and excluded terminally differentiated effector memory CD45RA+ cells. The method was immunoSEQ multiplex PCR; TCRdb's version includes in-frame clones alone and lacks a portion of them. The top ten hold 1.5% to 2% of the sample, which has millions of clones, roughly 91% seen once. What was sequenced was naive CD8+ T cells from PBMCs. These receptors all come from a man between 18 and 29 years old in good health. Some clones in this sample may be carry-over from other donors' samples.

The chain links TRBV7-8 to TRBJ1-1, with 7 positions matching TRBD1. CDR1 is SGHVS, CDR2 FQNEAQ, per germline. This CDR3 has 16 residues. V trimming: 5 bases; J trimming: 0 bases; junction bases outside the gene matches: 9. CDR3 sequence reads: CASSPDRAGMNTEAFF. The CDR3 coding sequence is TGTGCCAGCAGCCCTGACAGGGCGGGGATGAACACTGAAGCTTTCTTT.

The CDR3 reads CATSLDSSYGYTF. The CDR3, as DNA: TGTGCCACCAGCTTGGACAGCTCCTATGGCTACACCTTC. This chain uses TRBV15 with TRBJ1-2; possible D gene TRBD1, 6 bases. In germline, CDR1 is LNHNV, CDR2 YYDKDF (reference sequence). The CDR3 is 13 residues long. V shed 5 bases and J shed 4 bases, with 11 bases lying between them.

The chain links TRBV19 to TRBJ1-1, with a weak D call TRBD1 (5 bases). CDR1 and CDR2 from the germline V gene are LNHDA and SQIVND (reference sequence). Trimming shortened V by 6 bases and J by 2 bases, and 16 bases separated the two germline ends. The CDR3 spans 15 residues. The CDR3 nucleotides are TGTGCCAGTAGCCCCAACCGGGACTTTAACACTGAAGCTTTCTTT. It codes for CASSPNRDFNTEAFF.

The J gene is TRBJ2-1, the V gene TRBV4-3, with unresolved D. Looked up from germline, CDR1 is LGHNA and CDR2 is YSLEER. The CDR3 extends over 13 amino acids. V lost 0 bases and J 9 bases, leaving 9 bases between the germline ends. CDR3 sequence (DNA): TGCGCCAGCAGCCAAGACACTGGCCTTGAGCAGTTCTTC. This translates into CASSQDTGLEQFF.

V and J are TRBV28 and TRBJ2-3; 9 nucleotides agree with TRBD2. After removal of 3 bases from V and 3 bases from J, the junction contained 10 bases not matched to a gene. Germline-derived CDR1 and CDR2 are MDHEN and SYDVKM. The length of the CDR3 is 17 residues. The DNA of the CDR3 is TGTGCCAGCAGTTTGGAGGCTAGCGGGATAAGGACAGATACGCAGTATTTT. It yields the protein CASSLEASGIRTDTQYF. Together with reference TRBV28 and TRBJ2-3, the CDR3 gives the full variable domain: DVKVTQSSRYLVKRTGEKVFLECVQDMDHENMFWYRQDPGLGLRLIYFSYDVKMKEKGDIPEGYSVSREKKERFSLILESASTNQTSMYLCASSLEASGIRTDTQYFGPGTRLTVL.

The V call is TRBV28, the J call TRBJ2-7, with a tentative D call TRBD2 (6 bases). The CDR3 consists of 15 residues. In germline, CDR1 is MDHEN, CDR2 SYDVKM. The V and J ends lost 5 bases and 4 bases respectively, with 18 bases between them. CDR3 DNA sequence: TGTGCCAGCAGTCCCTTACATGGGGGGATATACGAGCAGTACTTC. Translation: CASSPLHGGIYEQYF. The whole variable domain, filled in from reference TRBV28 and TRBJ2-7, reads DVKVTQSSRYLVKRTGEKVFLECVQDMDHENMFWYRQDPGLGLRLIYFSYDVKMKEKGDIPEGYSVSREKKERFSLILESASTNQTSMYLCASSPLHGGIYEQYFGPGTRLTVT.

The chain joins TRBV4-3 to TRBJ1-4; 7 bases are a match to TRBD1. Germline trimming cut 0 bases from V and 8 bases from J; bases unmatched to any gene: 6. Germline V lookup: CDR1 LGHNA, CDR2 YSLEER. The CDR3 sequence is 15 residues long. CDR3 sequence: CASSQDTGVVEKLFF. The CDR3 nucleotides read TGCGCCAGCAGCCAAGATACAGGGGTAGTCGAAAAACTGTTTTTT.

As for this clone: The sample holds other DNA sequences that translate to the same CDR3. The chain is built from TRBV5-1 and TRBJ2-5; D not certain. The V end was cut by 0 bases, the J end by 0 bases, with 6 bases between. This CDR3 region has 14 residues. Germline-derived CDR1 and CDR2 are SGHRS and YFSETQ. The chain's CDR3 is CASSLESYQETQYF. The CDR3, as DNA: TGCGCCAGCAGCTTGGAATCGTACCAAGAGACCCAGTACTTC.

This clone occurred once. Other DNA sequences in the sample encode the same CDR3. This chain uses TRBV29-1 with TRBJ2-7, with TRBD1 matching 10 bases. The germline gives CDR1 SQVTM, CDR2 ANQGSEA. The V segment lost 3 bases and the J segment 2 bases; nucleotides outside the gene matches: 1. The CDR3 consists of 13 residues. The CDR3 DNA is TGCAGCGTTGAGGGGACAGGGGCCTACGAGCAGTACTTC. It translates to CSVEGTGAYEQYF.

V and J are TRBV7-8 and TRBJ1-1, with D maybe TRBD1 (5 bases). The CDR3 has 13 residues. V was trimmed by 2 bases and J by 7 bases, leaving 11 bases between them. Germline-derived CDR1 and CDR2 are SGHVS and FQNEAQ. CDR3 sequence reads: CASSLNRGVEAFF. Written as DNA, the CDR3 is TGTGCCAGCAGCTTAAACCGGGGCGTTGAAGCTTTCTTT.

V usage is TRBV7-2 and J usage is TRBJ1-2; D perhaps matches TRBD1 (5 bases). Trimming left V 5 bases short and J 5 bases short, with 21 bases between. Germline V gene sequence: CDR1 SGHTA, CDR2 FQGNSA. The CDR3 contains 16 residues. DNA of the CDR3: TGTGCCAGCAGCCCCGACATGGGACGGATCAATTATGGCTACACCTTC. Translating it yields CASSPDMGRINYGYTF. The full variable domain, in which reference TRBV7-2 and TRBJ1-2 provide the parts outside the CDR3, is GAGVSQSPSNKVTEKGKDVELRCDPISGHTALYWYRQSLGQGLEFLIYFQGNSAPDKSGLPSDRFSAERTGGSVSTLTIQRTQQEDSAVYLCASSPDMGRINYGYTFGSGTRLTVV.

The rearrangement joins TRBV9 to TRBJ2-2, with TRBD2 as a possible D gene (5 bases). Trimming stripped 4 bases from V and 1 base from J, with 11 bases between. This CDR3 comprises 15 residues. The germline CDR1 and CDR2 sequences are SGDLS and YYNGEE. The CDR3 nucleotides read TGTGCCAGCAGCCTCGGGAATCTGAACACCGGGGAGCTGTTTTTT. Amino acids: CASSLGNLNTGELFF.

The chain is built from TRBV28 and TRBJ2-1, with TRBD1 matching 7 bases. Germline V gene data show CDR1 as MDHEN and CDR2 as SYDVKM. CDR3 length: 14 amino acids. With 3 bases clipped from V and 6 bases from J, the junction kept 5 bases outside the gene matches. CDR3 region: CASSFEGAGNEQFF. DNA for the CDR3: TGTGCCAGCAGTTTTGAGGGGGCCGGCAATGAGCAGTTCTTC.

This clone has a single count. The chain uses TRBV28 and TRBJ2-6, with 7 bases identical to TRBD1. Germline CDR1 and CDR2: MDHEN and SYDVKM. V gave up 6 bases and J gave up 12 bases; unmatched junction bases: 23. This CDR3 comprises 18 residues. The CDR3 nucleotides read TGTGCCAGCAGCCCTCCCCTTCAACAGGGGTTAGGGGTGGGCGTCCTGACTTTC. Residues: CASSPPLQQGLGVGVLTF.

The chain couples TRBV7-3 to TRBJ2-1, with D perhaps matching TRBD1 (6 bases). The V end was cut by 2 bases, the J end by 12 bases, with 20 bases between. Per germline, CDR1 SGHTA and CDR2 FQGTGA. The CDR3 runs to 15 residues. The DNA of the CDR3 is TGTGCCAGCAGCTTAGGGCAGGGGATTGAATGGGGGCAGTTCTTC. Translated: CASSLGQGIEWGQFF.

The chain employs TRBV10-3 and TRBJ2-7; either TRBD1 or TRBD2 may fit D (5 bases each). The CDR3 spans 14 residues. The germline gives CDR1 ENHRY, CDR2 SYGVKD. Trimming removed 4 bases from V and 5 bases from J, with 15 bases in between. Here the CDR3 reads CAISGGTPYDEQYF. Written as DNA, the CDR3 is TGTGCCATCAGTGGGGGGACCCCGTATGACGAGCAGTACTTC.

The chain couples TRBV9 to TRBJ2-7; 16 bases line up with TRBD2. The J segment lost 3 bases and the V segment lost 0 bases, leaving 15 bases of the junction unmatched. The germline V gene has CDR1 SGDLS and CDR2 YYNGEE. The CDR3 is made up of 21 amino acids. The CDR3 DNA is TGTGCCAGCAGCGTAGATCCAGACAGGGGACTAGCGGGAGGGCCTCACTACGAGCAGTACTTC. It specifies CASSVDPDRGLAGGPHYEQYF.

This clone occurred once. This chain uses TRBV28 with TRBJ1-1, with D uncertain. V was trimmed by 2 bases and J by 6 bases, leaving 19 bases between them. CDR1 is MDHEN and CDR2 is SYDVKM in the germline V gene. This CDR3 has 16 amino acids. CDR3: CASSLIRRPPGSEAFF. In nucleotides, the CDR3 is TGTGCCAGCAGTTTAATTCGCCGCCCCCCGGGATCTGAAGCTTTCTTT.

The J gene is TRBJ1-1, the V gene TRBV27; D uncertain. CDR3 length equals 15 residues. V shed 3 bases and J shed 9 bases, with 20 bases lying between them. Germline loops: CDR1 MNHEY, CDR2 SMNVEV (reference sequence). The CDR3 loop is CASSLLGSSNVKAFF. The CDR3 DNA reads TGTGCCAGCAGTTTGTTGGGCAGTTCGAATGTAAAAGCTTTCTTT.

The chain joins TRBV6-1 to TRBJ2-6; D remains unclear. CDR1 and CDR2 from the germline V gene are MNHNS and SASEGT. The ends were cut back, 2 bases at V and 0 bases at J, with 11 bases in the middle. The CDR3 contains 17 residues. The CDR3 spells CASSEPDGYSGANVLTF. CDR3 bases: TGTGCCAGCAGTGAACCGGACGGGTACTCTGGGGCCAACGTCCTGACTTTC.